A single sample gave rise to the 25 T cell receptor beta chains below, sequenced in a study of identifying expanded T cells in peripheral blood. The method was immunoSEQ multiplex PCR; TCRdb's version includes in-frame clones alone and lacks a portion of them. The sample contains around 120,000 clones, more than 75% of which appear only once. Sequenced material: blood. All receptors come from a person aged 18-69 years in good health.

The CDR3 region is CASSLNTEAFF. The CDR3 nucleotides read TGCGCCAGCAGTTTGAACACTGAAGCTTTCTTT. This sequence joins TRBV10-2 and TRBJ1-1; D is uncertain. Germline-derived CDR1 and CDR2 are WSHSY and SAAADI. Trimming shortened V by 5 bases and J by 0 bases, and 1 base separated the two germline ends. The CDR3 runs 11 residues.

The chain combines TRBV21-1 with TRBJ2-7; TRBD2 was called by the table and not checked on the DNA. TRBV21-1 is termed a pseudogene. This CDR3 is 16 amino acids long. CDR3 in DNA: TGTGCCAGCATCCCTCCTCCACTAGCGGGGGGTTACGAGCAGTACTTC. Translation gives CASIPPPLAGGYEQYF.

This sequence joins TRBV7-9 and TRBJ1-4; D call uncertain. Germline CDR1 SEHNR, CDR2 FQNEAQ (reference sequence). V lost 2 bases and J 8 bases, leaving 9 bases between the germline ends. The CDR3 spans 13 residues. This CDR3 is CASSLMGREKLFF. In DNA form, the CDR3 reads TGTGCCAGCAGCTTAATGGGTAGGGAAAAACTGTTTTTT.

The V and J genes are TRBV2 and TRBJ1-5, with D unclear. V lost 6 bases and J 1 base, leaving 10 bases between the germline ends. Germline V gives CDR1 SNHLY, CDR2 FYNNEI. The CDR3 loop spans 14 amino acids. The CDR3 is CASSLTGSNQPQHF. The CDR3 coding sequence is TGTGCCAGCAGCCTCACCGGGAGCAATCAGCCCCAGCATTTT.

This clone was counted ten times or more. V gene TRBV7-2 combines with J gene TRBJ1-6; possible D gene TRBD1, 6 bases. Germline assignment: CDR1 SGHTA and CDR2 FQGNSA. The ends were cut back, 3 bases at V and 7 bases at J, with 16 bases in the middle. CDR3 length: 16 residues. Written as DNA, the CDR3 is TGTGCCAGCAGCTTTTTCAGGGGAAGGGTGAATTCACCCCTCCACTTT. Protein: CASSFFRGRVNSPLHF. The complete variable domain, with remaining parts taken from reference TRBV7-2 and TRBJ1-6, reads GAGVSQSPSNKVTEKGKDVELRCDPISGHTALYWYRQSLGQGLEFLIYFQGNSAPDKSGLPSDRFSAERTGGSVSTLTIQRTQQEDSAVYLCASSFFRGRVNSPLHFGNGTRLTVT.

The rearrangement links TRBV6-5 to TRBJ2-5; D gene unclear. In germline, CDR1 is MNHEY, CDR2 SVGAGI. V lost 6 bases, J lost 7 bases, and 15 bases lay in between. This CDR3 has 13 amino acids. CDR3 in DNA: TGTGCCAGCAGGGGTGTGGGGTGGGGGACCCAGTACTTC. This gives the protein CASRGVGWGTQYF.

This clone was picked up one time. The chain carries TRBV11-2 and TRBJ2-1; TRBD2 matches 7 bases. Germline assignment: CDR1 SGHAT and CDR2 FQNNGV. The CDR3 runs to 16 residues. The J segment lost 9 bases and the V segment lost 0 bases, leaving 11 bases of the junction unmatched. CDR3 sequence: CASSLDWGEGGGEQFF. The CDR3 DNA is TGTGCCAGCAGCTTAGATTGGGGGGAGGGCGGCGGTGAGCAGTTCTTC.

The chain links TRBV11-2 to TRBJ2-7, with D uncertain. This CDR3 spans 12 amino acids. Germline lookup yields CDR1 SGHAT and CDR2 FQNNGV. The V end was cut by 5 bases, the J end by 2 bases, with 7 bases between. CDR3 bases: TGTGCCAGCAGCCTTGGGACCTACGAGCAGTACTTC. Translation: CASSLGTYEQYF.

The CDR3 nucleotides read TGCGCCAGCAGCTTGGCGGCTAGCGGGGGGCTGATCTCCTACGAGCAGTACTTC. As protein: CASSLAASGGLISYEQYF. This chain joins TRBV5-1 and TRBJ2-7; TRBD2 matches at 11 bases. Germline trimming cut 0 bases from V and 0 bases from J; bases unmatched to any gene: 8. Per the germline V gene, CDR1 is SGHRS and CDR2 is YFSETQ. The CDR3 has 18 residues.

The CDR3 spells CASSLGWRGVQETQYF. The CDR3 bases are TGTGCCAGCAGCTTGGGGTGGCGGGGGGTTCAAGAGACCCAGTACTTC. The chain couples TRBV5-6 to TRBJ2-5, with TRBD2 matching over 8 bases. V lost 0 bases and J lost 2; bases outside the gene matches: 6. The germline gives CDR1 SGHDT, CDR2 YYEEEE. The CDR3 covers 16 residues.

This sequence joins TRBV5-1 and TRBJ2-7; D uncertain. CDR1 and CDR2 (germline): SGHRS, YFSETQ. The germline V and J ends were trimmed by 4 bases and 7 bases, with 15 bases remaining between them. This CDR3 region has 13 residues. Written as DNA, the CDR3 is TGCGCCAGCAGCCCCGGGCCATCTTCGGAGCAGTACTTC. This codes for CASSPGPSSEQYF. The full variable domain, its missing parts supplied by reference TRBV5-1 and TRBJ2-7, is KAGVTQTPRYLIKTRGQQVTLSCSPISGHRSVSWYQQTPGQGLQFLFEYFSETQRNKGNFPGRFSGRQFSNSRSEMNVSTLELGDSALYLCASSPGPSSEQYFGPGTRLTVT.

This clone was detected a few times. V and J are TRBV12-5 and TRBJ1-4; perhaps TRBD1 as D (6 bases). Germline lookup yields CDR1 LGHNT and CDR2 FRNRAP. The CDR3 is 14 residues long. The germline V and J ends were trimmed by 9 bases and 10 bases, with 21 bases remaining between them. CDR3 sequence: CASSRGTVGAKLFF. Here the CDR3 DNA reads TGTGCTAGCTCTCGGGGCACAGTGGGGGCAAAACTGTTTTTT.

The chain carries TRBV5-1 and TRBJ2-1; the match to TRBD2 covers 8 bases. The V segment lost 3 bases and the J segment 10 bases; nucleotides outside the gene matches: 6. The CDR3 runs to 13 residues. Germline assignment: CDR1 SGHRS and CDR2 YFSETQ. The CDR3 sequence: CASSYGLAEEQFF. CDR3 coding DNA: TGCGCCAGCAGCTACGGACTAGCAGAGGAGCAGTTCTTC.

The chain couples TRBV7-2 to TRBJ2-7; no firm D call. This CDR3 region has 12 residues. Trimming took 4 bases from V and 7 from J, leaving 11 bases between them. Germline loops: CDR1 SGHTA, CDR2 FQGNSA. The CDR3 DNA reads as TGTGCCAGCAGCTCGGACGTCTCGGAGCAGTACTTC. Translated: CASSSDVSEQYF.

A single count supports this clone. A read error may account for a junction end that differs from germline. The chain combines TRBV7-2 with TRBJ2-5; either TRBD1 or TRBD2 may supply D (5 bases each). CDR3 length: 15 residues. The germline V gene has CDR1 SGHTA and CDR2 FQGNSA. CDR3 sequence: CASSLAAGPQETQYF. The DNA for the CDR3 is TGTGCCAGCAGCCTAGCAGCAGGGCCCCAAGAGACCCAGTACTTC.

The gene calls are TRBV7-9 and TRBJ2-1; 14 nucleotides agree with TRBD2. The CDR3 length is 14 residues. CDR1 is SEHNR and CDR2 is FQNEAQ in the germline V gene (reference sequence). After removal of 1 base from V and 15 bases from J, the junction contained 5 bases not matched to a gene. In DNA, the CDR3 is TGTGCCAGCAGCTTAGGTGGACTAGCGGGGGGACCGTTCTTC. Encoded protein: CASSLGGLAGGPFF.

The rearrangement links TRBV21-1 to TRBJ2-7; no check of the table's D call, TRBD2, against the DNA was made. TRBV21-1 is a pseudogene. The CDR3 has 15 residues. The CDR3 is CASSLDRTRIHEQYF. CDR3 nucleotides: TGTGCCAGCAGCTTAGATCGGACTAGGATCCACGAGCAGTACTTC.

The chain combines TRBV7-9 with TRBJ1-1; D remains unclear. Trimming removed 5 bases from V and 0 bases from J, with 13 bases in between. The CDR3 totals 15 residues. Germline V gives CDR1 SEHNR, CDR2 FQNEAQ (reference sequence). The CDR3 DNA reads as TGTGCCAGCAGCCCCCGTGCTGGGGTGAACACTGAAGCTTTCTTT. This translates into CASSPRAGVNTEAFF.

The V gene is TRBV4-3, the J gene TRBJ2-7; TRBD2 is a possible D gene (5 bases). The V gene's germline CDR1 is LGHNA and CDR2 YSLEER. The CDR3 has 16 amino acids. V dropped 0 bases and J dropped 3 bases, with 15 bases sitting between them. The CDR3 loop is CASSQERTLRSYEQYF. The CDR3 bases are TGCGCCAGCAGCCAAGAAAGGACTTTGCGAAGCTACGAGCAGTACTTC.

V usage is TRBV12-5 and J usage is TRBJ2-6, with a weak D call TRBD1 (8 bases). CDR1 and CDR2 from the germline V gene are LGHNT and FRNRAP. Trimming took 0 bases from V and 0 from J, leaving 15 bases between them. The CDR3 runs 19 residues. The CDR3 sequence is CASGLVQGGYLSGANVLTF. The CDR3 nucleotides read TGTGCTAGTGGTTTGGTACAGGGGGGGTACCTCTCTGGGGCCAACGTCCTGACTTTC. Full variable domain (outside the CDR3, taken from reference TRBV12-5 and TRBJ2-6): DARVTQTPRHKVTEMGQEVTMRCQPILGHNTVFWYRQTMMQGLELLAYFRNRAPLDDSGMPKDRFSAEMPDATLATLKIQPSEPRDSAVYFCASGLVQGGYLSGANVLTFGAGSRLTVL.

This clone was found a few times. The chain has TRBV9 and TRBJ2-3; D might be TRBD1 (6 bases). The CDR3 consists of 17 residues. V was shortened by 0 bases and J by 6 bases, with 20 bases between the two germline ends. Germline assignment: CDR1 SGDLS and CDR2 YYNGEE. CDR3 coding DNA: TGTGCCAGCAGCGTAGCTCAGGGGATAGACGCGACGGATACGCAGTATTTT. Translated: CASSVAQGIDATDTQYF.

The chain employs TRBV5-8 and TRBJ1-2, with D hard to call. This CDR3 has 15 residues. CDR1 is SGHTS and CDR2 is YDEGEE in the germline V gene. V was trimmed by 0 bases and J by 0 bases, leaving 9 bases between them. The CDR3 nucleotides are TGTGCCAGCAGCTTGGACAGAAGATCTAACTATGGCTACACCTTC. This translates into CASSLDRRSNYGYTF. Using reference TRBV5-8 and TRBJ1-2 for the parts outside the CDR3, the full variable domain is EAGVTQSPTHLIKTRGQQATLRCSPISGHTSVYWYQQALGLGLQFLLWYDEGEERNRGNFPPRFSGRQFPNYSSELNVNALELEDSALYLCASSLDRRSNYGYTFGSGTRLTVV.

The chain links TRBV30 to TRBJ1-4, with 7 nucleotides matching TRBD1. Germline CDR1 is GTSNPN and CDR2 is SVGIG (reference sequence). Trimming took 1 base from V and 10 from J; bases not matched to a gene: 15. The CDR3 runs 16 residues. This CDR3 reads CAWSATTTGSVSKLFF. CDR3 nucleotides: TGTGCCTGGAGTGCAACAACGACAGGGTCGGTTTCAAAACTGTTTTTT.

The gene calls are TRBV29-1 and TRBJ2-3, with D tentatively TRBD2 (5 bases). CDR1 is SQVTM, CDR2 ANQGSEA, per germline. The V end lost 4 bases, the J end lost 2 bases, and 13 bases lay between the germline ends. The CDR3 contains 14 residues. The CDR3 DNA is TGCAGCGTTGGGATCAGCGGATACACAGATACGCAGTATTTT. It translates to CSVGISGYTDTQYF.

A single count supports this clone. This chain joins TRBV6-1 and TRBJ1-1; D might be TRBD1 (6 bases). The V end was cut by 5 bases, the J end by 0 bases, with 13 bases between. The germline V gene has CDR1 MNHNS and CDR2 SASEGT. The CDR3 totals 15 residues. The CDR3 protein is CASSRQAIMNTEAFF. In DNA form, the CDR3 reads TGTGCCAGCAGTCGACAGGCGATCATGAACACTGAAGCTTTCTTT.